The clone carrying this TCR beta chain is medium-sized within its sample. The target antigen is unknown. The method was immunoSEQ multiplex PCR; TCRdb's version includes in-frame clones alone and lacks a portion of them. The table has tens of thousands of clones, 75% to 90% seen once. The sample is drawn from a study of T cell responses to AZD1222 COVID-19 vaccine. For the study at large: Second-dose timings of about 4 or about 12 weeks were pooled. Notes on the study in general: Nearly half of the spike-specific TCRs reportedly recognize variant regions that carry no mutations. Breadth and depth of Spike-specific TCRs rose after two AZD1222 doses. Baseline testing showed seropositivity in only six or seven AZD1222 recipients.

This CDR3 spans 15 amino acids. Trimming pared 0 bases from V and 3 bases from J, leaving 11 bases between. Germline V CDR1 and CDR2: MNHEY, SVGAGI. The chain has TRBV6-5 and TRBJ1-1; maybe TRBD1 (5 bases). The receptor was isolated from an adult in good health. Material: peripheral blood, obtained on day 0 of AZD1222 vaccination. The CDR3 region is CASSYSLPGYTEAFF. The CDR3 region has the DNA TGTGCCAGCAGTTACTCCCTTCCAGGGTACACTGAAGCTTTCTTT.